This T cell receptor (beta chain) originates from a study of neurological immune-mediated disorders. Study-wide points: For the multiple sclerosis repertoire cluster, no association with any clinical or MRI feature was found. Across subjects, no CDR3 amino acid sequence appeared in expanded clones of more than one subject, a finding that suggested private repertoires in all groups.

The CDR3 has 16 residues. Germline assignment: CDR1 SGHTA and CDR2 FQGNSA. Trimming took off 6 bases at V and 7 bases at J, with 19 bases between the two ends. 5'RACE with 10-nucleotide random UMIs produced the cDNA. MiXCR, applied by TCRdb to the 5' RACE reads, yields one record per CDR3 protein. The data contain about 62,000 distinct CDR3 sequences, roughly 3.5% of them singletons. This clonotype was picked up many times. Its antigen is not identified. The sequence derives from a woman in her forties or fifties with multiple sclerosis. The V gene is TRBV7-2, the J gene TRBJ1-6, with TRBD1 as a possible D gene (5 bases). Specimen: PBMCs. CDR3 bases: TGTGCCAGCAGTATCAATGCCGGGGCGGTGAATTCACCCCTCCACTTT. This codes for CASSINAGAVNSPLHF. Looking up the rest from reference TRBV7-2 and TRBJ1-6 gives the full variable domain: GAGVSQSPSNKVTEKGKDVELRCDPISGHTALYWYRQSLGQGLEFLIYFQGNSAPDKSGLPSDRFSAERTGGSVSTLTIQRTQQEDSAVYLCASSINAGAVNSPLHFGNGTRLTVT.